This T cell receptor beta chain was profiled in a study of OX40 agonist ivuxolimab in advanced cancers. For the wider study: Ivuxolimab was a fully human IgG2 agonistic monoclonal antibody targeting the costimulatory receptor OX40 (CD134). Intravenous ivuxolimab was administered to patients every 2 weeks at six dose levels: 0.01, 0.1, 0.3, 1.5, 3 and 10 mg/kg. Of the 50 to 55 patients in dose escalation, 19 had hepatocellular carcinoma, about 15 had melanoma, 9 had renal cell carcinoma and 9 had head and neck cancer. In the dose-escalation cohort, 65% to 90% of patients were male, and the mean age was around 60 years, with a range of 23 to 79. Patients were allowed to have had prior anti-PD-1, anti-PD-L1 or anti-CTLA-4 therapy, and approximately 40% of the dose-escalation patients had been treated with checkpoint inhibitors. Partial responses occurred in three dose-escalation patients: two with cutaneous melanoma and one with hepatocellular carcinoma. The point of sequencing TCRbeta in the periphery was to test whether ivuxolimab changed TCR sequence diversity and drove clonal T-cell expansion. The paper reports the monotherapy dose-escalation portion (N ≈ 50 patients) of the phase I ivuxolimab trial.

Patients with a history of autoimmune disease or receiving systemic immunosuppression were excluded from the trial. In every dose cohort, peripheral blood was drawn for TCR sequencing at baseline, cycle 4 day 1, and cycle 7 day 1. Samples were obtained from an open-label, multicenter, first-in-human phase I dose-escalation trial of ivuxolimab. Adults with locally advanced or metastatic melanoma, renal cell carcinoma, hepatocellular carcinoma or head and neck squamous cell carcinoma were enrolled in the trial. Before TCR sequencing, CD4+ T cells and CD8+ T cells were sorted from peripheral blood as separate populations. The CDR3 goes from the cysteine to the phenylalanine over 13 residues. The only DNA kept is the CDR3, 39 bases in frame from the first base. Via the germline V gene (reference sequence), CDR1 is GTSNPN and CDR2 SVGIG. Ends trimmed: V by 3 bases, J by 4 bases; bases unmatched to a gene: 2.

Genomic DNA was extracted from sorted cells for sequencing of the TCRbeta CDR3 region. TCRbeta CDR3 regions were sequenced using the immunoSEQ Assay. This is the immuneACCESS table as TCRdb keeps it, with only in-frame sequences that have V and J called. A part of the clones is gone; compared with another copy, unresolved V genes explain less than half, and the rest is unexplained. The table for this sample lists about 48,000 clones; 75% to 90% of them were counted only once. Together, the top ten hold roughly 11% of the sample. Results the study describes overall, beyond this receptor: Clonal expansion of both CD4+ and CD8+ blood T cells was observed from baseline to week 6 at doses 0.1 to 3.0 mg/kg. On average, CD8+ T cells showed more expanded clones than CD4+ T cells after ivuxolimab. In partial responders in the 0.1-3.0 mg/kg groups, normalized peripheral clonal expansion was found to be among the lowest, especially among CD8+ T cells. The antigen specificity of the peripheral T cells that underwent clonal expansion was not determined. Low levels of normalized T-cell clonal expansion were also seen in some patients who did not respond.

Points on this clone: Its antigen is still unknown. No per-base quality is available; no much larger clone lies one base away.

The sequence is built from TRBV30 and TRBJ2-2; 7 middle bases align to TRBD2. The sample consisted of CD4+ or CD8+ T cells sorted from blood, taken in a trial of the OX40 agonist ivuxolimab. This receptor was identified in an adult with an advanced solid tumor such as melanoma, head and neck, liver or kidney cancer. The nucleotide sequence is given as TGTGCCTGGAGACTAGCGAGCACCGGGGAGCTGTTTTTT. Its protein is CAWRLASTGELFF.